The 16 T cell receptor beta chains presented below share a single source sample, sequenced in a study of blood T cells in healthy people across ages. With a J-beta primer mix and a sample-barcoded 5' primer, a second PCR ran 7 to 11 cycles. Each CDR3 protein gets one entry after TCRdb re-called the 5' RACE reads with MiXCR. This sample carries fewer than 2,000,000 distinct CDR3 sequences, roughly a third of them seen once, and the ten largest clones take around 11%. The sequenced sample was blood. These receptor sequences come from a woman under 40 in good health.

This clonotype turned up a few times. V usage is TRBV7-8 and J usage is TRBJ2-7; tentative D call: TRBD2 (5 bases). Trimming left V 1 base short and J 0 bases short, with 10 bases between. CDR1 is SGHVS, CDR2 FQNEAQ, per germline. There are 15 residues in the CDR3. The CDR3 region is CASSLGRKTSYEQYF. As DNA, the CDR3 is TGTGCCAGCAGCTTAGGGAGGAAAACCTCCTACGAGCAGTACTTC.

The J gene is TRBJ1-5, the V gene TRBV2; D unclear. From germline, CDR1 is SNHLY and CDR2 FYNNEI. This CDR3 is 12 amino acids long. V was pared by 8 bases and J by 7 bases, with 12 bases between. The CDR3 loop reads CASGQSPQPQHF. DNA for the CDR3: TGTGCCAGCGGTCAGAGCCCCCAGCCCCAGCATTTT.

The genes are TRBV5-5 and TRBJ1-1, with TRBD1 matching over 7 bases. The germline gives CDR1 SGHKS, CDR2 YYEKEE (reference sequence). Losses at the gene ends were 6 bases for V and 1 base for J; bases not matched to a gene: 9. The CDR3 is 15 residues long. The CDR3 sequence is CASITAGGRNTEAFF. Written as DNA, the CDR3 is TGTGCCAGCATCACTGCAGGGGGACGGAACACTGAAGCTTTCTTT.

The V gene is TRBV3-1, the J gene TRBJ2-1; D is unclear. V was cut by 11 bases and J by 5 bases, with 19 bases left in between. Germline V CDR1 and CDR2: LGHDT, YNNKEL (reference sequence). This CDR3 region has 14 residues. CDR3 in amino acids: CASAIATINNEQFF. The CDR3 DNA sequence: TGTGCCTCGGCGATAGCCACTATTAACAATGAGCAGTTCTTC.

The V call is TRBV18, the J call TRBJ2-2; D not resolved. V was shortened by 0 bases and J by 2 bases, with 4 bases between the two germline ends. Germline V gene data show CDR1 as KGHSH and CDR2 as LQKENI. The CDR3 runs 14 residues. DNA for the CDR3: TGTGCCAGCTCACCACCTCTAAACACCGGGGAGCTGTTTTTT. Translating gives CASSPPLNTGELFF.

For this clonotype: The junction shows a germline mismatch at one end, possibly a read error. This chain links TRBV4-1 with TRBJ2-5; 11 bases align to TRBD2. This CDR3 region has 16 residues. CDR1 is MGHRA, CDR2 YSYEKL, per germline. The CDR3 here is CVSNHQLAGERETQYF. DNA for the CDR3: TGCGTCAGCAACCACCAACTAGCGGGGGAAAGGGAGACCCAGTACTTC.

Note on this clonotype: This may arise from a read error, as a much more abundant clone is one base away. CDR3 nucleotides: TGCGCCAGCAGCTCGGAGGAGAGGGCAGGCGCCTACGAGCAGTTCTTC. It codes for CASSSEERAGAYEQFF. This rearrangement joins TRBV5-1 to TRBJ2-7, with a weak D call TRBD2 (5 bases). The end of the DNA fits TRBJ2-1 better, so the J call may be wrong. The CDR3 contains 16 residues. CDR1 and CDR2 from the germline V gene are SGHRS and YFSETQ.

This chain joins TRBV2 and TRBJ2-7; unclear D gene. The CDR3 extends over 15 amino acids. CDR1 and CDR2 (germline): SNHLY, FYNNEI. The V gene lost 0 bases and the J gene lost 4 bases, with 13 bases spanning the gap. This chain's CDR3 is CASSEAENGWYEQYF. CDR3 coding DNA: TGTGCCAGCAGTGAAGCGGAGAATGGGTGGTACGAGCAGTACTTC.

The chain employs TRBV4-1 and TRBJ2-7, with TRBD2 identical over 7 bases. The end of the DNA fits TRBJ2-5 better, so the J call may be wrong. The CDR3 spans 15 residues. CDR1 is MGHRA and CDR2 is YSYEKL in the germline V gene. The CDR3 DNA sequence: TGCGCCAGCAGCCAAGCAGAGCGGGGTTGGGAGACCCAGTACTTC. Translation gives CASSQAERGWETQYF.

The sample holds many counts of this clonotype. The chain couples TRBV5-1 to TRBJ2-7, with a possible D match to TRBD1 (6 bases). Trimming left V 0 bases short and J 7 bases short, with 17 bases between. The CDR3 is 15 amino acids. The germline gives CDR1 SGHRS, CDR2 YFSETQ. The CDR3 DNA follows: TGCGCCAGCAGCTTGGTAACCACAGGGTCCGGGGAGCAGTACTTC. Protein: CASSLVTTGSGEQYF.

The chain recombines TRBV4-2 with TRBJ2-7, with 7 positions matching TRBD2. This CDR3 has 13 amino acids. The germline CDR1 and CDR2 sequences are LGHNA and YNFKEQ. Germline trimming cut 4 bases from V and 4 bases from J; bases unmatched to any gene: 4. The CDR3 nucleotides read TGTGCCAGCAGCCGGGAGCGGGGATACGAGCAGTACTTC. Translating it yields CASSRERGYEQYF.

The chain carries TRBV12-3 or TRBV12-4 and TRBJ2-3, with D perhaps assigned TRBD1 or TRBD2 (5 bases each). The CDR3 is 15 amino acids. The V end was cut by 4 bases, the J end by 6 bases, with 17 bases between. The CDR3 DNA reads TGTGCCAGCAGTTCTGGGACGCCCTCTTGGGATACGCAGTATTTT. Protein: CASSSGTPSWDTQYF.

This clonotype was observed at least ten times. This chain joins TRBV4-1 and TRBJ2-1, with D maybe TRBD2 (5 bases). CDR3 length: 15 residues. The germline V and J ends were trimmed by 3 bases and 13 bases, with 22 bases remaining between them. CDR1 MGHRA and CDR2 YSYEKL come from the germline V gene. The chain's CDR3 is CASSHEETRNGEQFF. CDR3 sequence (DNA): TGCGCCAGCAGCCACGAAGAGACCCGAAACGGGGAACAGTTCTTC.

This clonotype has more than one count but fewer than ten. This chain connects TRBV6-2 or TRBV6-3 to TRBJ2-7; TRBD2 matches 8 bases. Trimming took 7 bases from V and 7 from J; bases not matched to a gene: 6. This CDR3 spans 12 amino acids. CDR1 MNHEY and CDR2 SVGEGT come from the germline V gene. The CDR3 DNA reads as TGTGCCAGCAATAGCGGGGCAAAGGAGCAGTACTTC. This encodes CASNSGAKEQYF.

This chain connects TRBV11-3 to TRBJ2-7; D gene unclear. V was trimmed by 8 bases and J by 6 bases, leaving 17 bases between them. This CDR3 spans 13 amino acids. Germline CDR1 reads SGHNT; CDR2 reads YENEEA. CDR3 DNA sequence: TGTGCCAGCGGCCCCGGCGGTTCCCTCGAGCAGTACTTC. The encoded protein is CASGPGGSLEQYF.

The rearrangement joins TRBV6-5 to TRBJ1-2; D call uncertain. CDR3 length: 13 amino acids. Germline V CDR1 and CDR2: MNHEY, SVGAGI. V dropped 11 bases and J dropped 8 bases, with 21 bases sitting between them. The CDR3 reads CAAARARLRGYTF. The DNA for the CDR3 is TGTGCCGCAGCGCGGGCCCGTCTGCGGGGCTACACCTTC.